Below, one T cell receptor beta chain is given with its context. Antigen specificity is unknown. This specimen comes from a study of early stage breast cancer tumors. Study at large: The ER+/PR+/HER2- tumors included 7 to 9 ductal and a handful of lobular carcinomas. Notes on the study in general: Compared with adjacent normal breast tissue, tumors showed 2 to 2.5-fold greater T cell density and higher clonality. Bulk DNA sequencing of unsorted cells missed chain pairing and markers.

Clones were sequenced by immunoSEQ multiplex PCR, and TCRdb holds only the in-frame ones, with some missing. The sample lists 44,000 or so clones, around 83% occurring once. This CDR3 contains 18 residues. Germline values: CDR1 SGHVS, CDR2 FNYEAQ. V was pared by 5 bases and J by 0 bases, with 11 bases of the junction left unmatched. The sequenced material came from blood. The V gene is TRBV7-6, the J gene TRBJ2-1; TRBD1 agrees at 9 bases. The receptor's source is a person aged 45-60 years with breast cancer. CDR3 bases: TGTGCCAGCAGCCGATCCGGGACAGGGAAAGGCTCCTACAATGAGCAGTTCTTC. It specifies CASSRSGTGKGSYNEQFF.